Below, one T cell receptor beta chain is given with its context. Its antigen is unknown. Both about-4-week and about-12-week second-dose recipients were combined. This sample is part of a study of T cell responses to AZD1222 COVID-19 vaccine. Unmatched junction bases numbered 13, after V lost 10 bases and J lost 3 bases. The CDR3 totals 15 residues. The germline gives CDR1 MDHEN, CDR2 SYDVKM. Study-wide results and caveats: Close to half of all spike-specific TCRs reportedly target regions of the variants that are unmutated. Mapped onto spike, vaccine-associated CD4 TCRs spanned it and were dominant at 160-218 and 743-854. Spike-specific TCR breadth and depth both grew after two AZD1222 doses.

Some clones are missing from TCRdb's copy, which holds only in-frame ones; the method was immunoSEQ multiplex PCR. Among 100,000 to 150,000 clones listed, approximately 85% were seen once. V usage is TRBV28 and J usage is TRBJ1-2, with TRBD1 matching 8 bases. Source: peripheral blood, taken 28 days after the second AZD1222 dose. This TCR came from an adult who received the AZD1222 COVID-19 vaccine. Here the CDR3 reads CATRTGTADHYGYTF. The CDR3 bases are TGTGCCACCCGGACAGGGACTGCGGATCACTATGGCTACACCTTC.